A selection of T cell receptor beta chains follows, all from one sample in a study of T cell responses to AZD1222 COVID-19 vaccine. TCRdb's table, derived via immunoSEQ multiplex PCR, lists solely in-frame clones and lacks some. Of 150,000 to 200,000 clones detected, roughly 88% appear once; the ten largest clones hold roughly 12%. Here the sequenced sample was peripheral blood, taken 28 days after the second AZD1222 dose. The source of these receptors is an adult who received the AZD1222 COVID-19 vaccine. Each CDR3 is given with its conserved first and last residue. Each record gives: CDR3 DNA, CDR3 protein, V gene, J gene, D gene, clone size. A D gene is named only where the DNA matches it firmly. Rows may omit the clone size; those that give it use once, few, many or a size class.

TGCGCCAGCAGCTTGGCCGGGCTAGCGGCCAATGAGCAGTTCTTC,CASSLAGLAANEQFF,TRBV5-1,TRBJ2-1,TRBD2,.
TGTGCCAGCAGCTTAGCCGCGGGTGGCTACACCTTC,CASSLAAGGYTF,TRBV7-8,TRBJ1-2,.,.
TGCAGCGGACAGGTTGGGATGAACACTGAAGCTTTCTTT,CSGQVGMNTEAFF,TRBV29-1,TRBJ1-1,.,.
TGTGCCTGGAGTGTACTGGGTGGGGCAGATACGCAGTATTTT,CAWSVLGGADTQYF,TRBV30,TRBJ2-3,.,.
TGTGCCAGCAGTTTACAGGGCCAGTTCTCTGGAAACACCATATATTTT,CASSLQGQFSGNTIYF,TRBV28,TRBJ1-3,.,few
TGTGCCAGCAGCTTAGTCACGGTAGGAGACGAGCAGTACTTC,CASSLVTVGDEQYF,TRBV7-2,TRBJ2-7,.,.
TGTGCCAGTAGTATAGAAACAACTAATGAAAAACTGTTTTTT,CASSIETTNEKLFF,TRBV19,TRBJ1-4,.,.
TGTGCCAGCAGTTATTCCCAGGGGGTCGACACAGATACGCAGTATTTT,CASSYSQGVDTDTQYF,TRBV6-5,TRBJ2-3,TRBD1,.
TGCGCCAGCAGCTTGGAAAGCGCAGATACGCAGTATTTT,CASSLESADTQYF,TRBV5-1,TRBJ2-3,.,.
TGTGCCAGCAGCTTTGTAGCAGACCCCCGAGAGACCCAGTACTTC,CASSFVADPRETQYF,TRBV7-2,TRBJ2-5,.,.
TGTGCCAGCAGCTTAAATGGGGGGCAAAGCACAGATACGCAGTATTTT,CASSLNGGQSTDTQYF,TRBV7-3,TRBJ2-3,.,.
TGTGCCATCTTAGGGGATAACTACAATGAGCAGTTCTTC,CAILGDNYNEQFF,TRBV10-3,TRBJ2-1,.,.
TGTGCCAGCAAAGGGGGATCGGGACAGTACTATGGCTACACCTTC,CASKGGSGQYYGYTF,TRBV21-1,TRBJ1-2,.,.
TGCGCCAGCAGCCCGGTAGGCTTAACCGGGACACTTGAAGCTTTCTTT,CASSPVGLTGTLEAFF,TRBV5-1,TRBJ1-1,.,.
TGTGCCAGCAGTAAACAGGGATGGTCATCCTACAATGAGCAGTTCTTC,CASSKQGWSSYNEQFF,TRBV28,TRBJ2-1,.,.
TGCGCCAGCAGCCAAGTAGGGACAGGGTATGCGGATACGCAGTATTTT,CASSQVGTGYADTQYF,TRBV4-1,TRBJ2-3,TRBD1,.
TGTGCCAGCAGCTCCGGGGCTAGCCTCCAAGAGACCCAGTACTTC,CASSSGASLQETQYF,TRBV7-9,TRBJ2-5,.,.
TGTGCCAGTAGTCCTGTCGGGGTGAGCAATCAGCCCCAGCATTTT,CASSPVGVSNQPQHF,TRBV19,TRBJ1-5,.,.
TGTGCCAGCAGTTACTCTGCGGGAGTCCAAGAGACCCAGTACTTC,CASSYSAGVQETQYF,TRBV6-5,TRBJ2-5,TRBD2,.
TGTGCCTACGACTTATACCCTTCCTACGAGCAGTACTTC,CAYDLYPSYEQYF,TRBV30,TRBJ2-7,.,.
TGTGCCTGGAGTGTAGGGGGGAGTGGAGGCTACACCTTC,CAWSVGGSGGYTF,TRBV30,TRBJ1-2,.,once
TGTGCCAGTAGTATTCGGGGGACAGCATCTTCAATTGGAGGGGAGCTGTTTTTT,CASSIRGTASSIGGELFF,TRBV19,TRBJ2-2,.,.
TGCGCCAGCAGCCAAGGTCCCGGGGTGGGGAATTCACCCCTCCACTTT,CASSQGPGVGNSPLHF,TRBV4-3,TRBJ1-6,.,.
TGTGCCAGCAGCTTGGGGCCGGGACAGCTAAGAAAGACCCAGTACTTC,CASSLGPGQLRKTQYF,TRBV7-2,TRBJ2-5,TRBD1,.
TGTGCCAGCAGTTACCACGACAAGGCCACTGAAGCTTTCTTT,CASSYHDKATEAFF,TRBV6-2/TRBV6-3,TRBJ1-1,.,.
TGTGCCAGCAGCTCCCCCCTGGACAAATCCTACGAGCAGTACTTC,CASSSPLDKSYEQYF,TRBV7-9,TRBJ2-7,.,many
TGTGCCAGCAGCCCTGGGGACAGGGATAATTCACCCCTCCACTTT,CASSPGDRDNSPLHF,TRBV28,TRBJ1-6,TRBD1,.
TGTGCCAGCAGCTTGGAGGTTCGGAACACTGAAGCTTTCTTT,CASSLEVRNTEAFF,TRBV5-4,TRBJ1-1,.,.
TGTGCCAGCAGTGACCCGGGGGCTTACGAGCAGTACTTC,CASSDPGAYEQYF,TRBV6-2/TRBV6-3,TRBJ2-7,.,.
TGTGCCAGCTCATTAGGACAGGGGGCTTGGGAGCAGTACTTC,CASSLGQGAWEQYF,TRBV18,TRBJ2-7,TRBD1,few
TGCGCCAGCAGCCAAGGTCAGGATCAGCCCCAGCATTTT,CASSQGQDQPQHF,TRBV4-3,TRBJ1-5,.,.
TGTGCCAGCAGTCCCAGGGGGGGATACGAGCAGTACTTC,CASSPRGGYEQYF,TRBV12-3/TRBV12-4,TRBJ2-7,.,.
TGTGCCAGCAGTTTATCATCGGGGCGCTCCTATAATTCACCCCTCCACTTT,CASSLSSGRSYNSPLHF,TRBV28,TRBJ1-6,.,.
TGTGCCAGCAGCCCCCTTACCGGGGAGCTGTTTTTT,CASSPLTGELFF,TRBV11-3,TRBJ2-2,.,few
TGTGCCAGTAGTACGACAGCCCGTATCGGTACCATATATTTT,CASSTTARIGTIYF,TRBV19,TRBJ1-3,.,.
TGCGCCAGCAGCTTGGCGGGGTCTGACTATGGCTACACCTTC,CASSLAGSDYGYTF,TRBV5-1,TRBJ1-2,.,once
TGCGCCAGCAGATTGGACAGTGCTAACTATGGCTACACCTTC,CASRLDSANYGYTF,TRBV5-1,TRBJ1-2,.,.
TGCAGTGCTAGAGTTGGGGAGACCCAGTACTTC,CSARVGETQYF,TRBV20-1,TRBJ2-5,.,once
TGTGCCAGCAGCCCCTATTCAGGGGGCTCCTACAATGAGCAGTTCTTC,CASSPYSGGSYNEQFF,TRBV14,TRBJ2-1,TRBD1,.
TGTGCCAGTAAGGGGTACATCAATCAGCCCCAGCATTTT,CASKGYINQPQHF,TRBV2,TRBJ1-5,.,.